This T cell receptor (beta chain) originates from a study of blood T cell repertoires in COVID-19. Some clones are missing from TCRdb's copy, which holds only in-frame ones; the method was immunoSEQ multiplex PCR. The data show about 280,000 clones, roughly 86% seen once. The germline gives CDR1 SGDLS, CDR2 YYNGEE. The CDR3 spans 14 residues. V was pared by 1 base and J by 0 bases, with 8 bases between. This clone showed up just a few times. The chain combines TRBV9 with TRBJ2-7; possible D gene TRBD1, 5 bases. The clonotype originates from a man between 35 and 55 years old with active or convalescent COVID-19. The sample consisted of peripheral blood. The CDR3 protein is CASSVSGNSYEQYF. CDR3 sequence (DNA): TGTGCCAGCAGCGTATCAGGGAACTCCTACGAGCAGTACTTC. The variable domain in full, with the rest retrieved from reference TRBV9 and TRBJ2-7, is DSGVTQTPKHLITATGQRVTLRCSPRSGDLSVYWYQQSLDQGLQFLIQYYNGEERAKGNILERFSAQQFPDLHSELNLSSLELGDSALYFCASSVSGNSYEQYFGPGTRLTVT.